This T cell receptor (beta chain) originates from a study of cytomegalovirus exposure and HLA in healthy donors. Broader study findings: In a later analysis, the majority of CMV-associated beta chains seemingly showed HLA restriction.

For this clone: Its target is not known.

The CDR3 is 12 amino acids. Germline V gene sequence: CDR1 KGHSH, CDR2 LQKENI. Trimming removed 6 bases from V and 6 bases from J, with 12 bases in between. At collection, donors were nominally healthy, but unrecorded immune exposures were probable. The PCR made use of 60 Vbeta and 13 Jbeta primers. In the original analysis: Unique TCR beta chains numbered about 72 million in a later analysis, with roughly 11 million shared. Sequencing used immunoSEQ multiplex PCR; TCRdb keeps in-frame clones, though not all of them. The DNA gave D and trimming, while V, J and clone size come from that table. The repertoire holds some 100,000 clones, with 79% as singletons.

The gene calls are TRBV18 and TRBJ2-7, with D possibly TRBD1 on 6 matching bases. The clonotype was recovered from a female donor in good health and CMV-seropositive. The sequencing input was PBMCs. CDR3 sequence reads: CASSLQGSEQYF. The CDR3 coding sequence is TGTGCCAGCTCGTTACAGGGTTCCGAGCAGTACTTC.